This entry concerns a single TCR beta chain. Authors' data handling: Nucleated cell counts were estimated from reference gene primer amplification. Sequenced by immunoSEQ multiplex PCR; TCRdb stores in-frame clones only, minus some. The DNA was the basis for D and trimming; V, J and clone size are from that table. Here the sample spans 450,000 or so clones, approximately 90% being singletons. This record comes from a study of blood T cell repertoires in COVID-19. Study information: The study drew acute and convalescent COVID-19 samples from the United States, Italy and Spain. The cDNA or gDNA used as material had been derived from T cells, B-cell-depleted T cells, or PBMCs.

V shed 3 bases, J shed 2 bases, and the junction held 5 bases outside the gene matches. CDR1 is WNHNN and CDR2 is SYGVQD in the germline V gene (reference sequence). The CDR3 is made up of 15 amino acids. The chain joins TRBV10-1 to TRBJ2-3, with 7 nucleotides matching TRBD2. Material: peripheral blood. This TCR came from a young man with COVID-19, enrolled during active disease. The CDR3 DNA is TGCGCCAGCAGTGAAGGGGCGGGGGACACAGATACGCAGTATTTT. This encodes CASSEGAGDTDTQYF.